The 5 T cell receptor beta chains below all came from one sample that was sequenced in a study of cytomegalovirus exposure and HLA in healthy donors. PCR amplification relied on 60 Vbeta primers (plus 13 Jbeta primers). This table comes from immunoSEQ multiplex PCR, and its TCRdb copy is limited to in-frame clones, with some not included. The data contain about 170,000 clones, 60% to 85% of them singletons. Sequences were obtained from PBMCs. Every receptor here comes from a female donor in good health and CMV-seronegative.

The chain carries TRBV19 and TRBJ1-2; tentatively, D is TRBD1 (6 bases). The V and J ends lost 0 bases and 5 bases respectively, with 10 bases between them. Per germline, CDR1 LNHDA and CDR2 SQIVND (reference sequence). This CDR3 region has 14 residues. The CDR3 DNA sequence: TGTGCCAGTAGTATAGACAGGGGATCGTATGGCTACACCTTC. As protein: CASSIDRGSYGYTF.

The chain uses TRBV18 and TRBJ2-3; TRBD2 matches 7 bases. CDR3 length equals 17 residues. Germline lookup yields CDR1 KGHSH and CDR2 LQKENI. V trimming: 2 bases; J trimming: 5 bases; junction bases outside the gene matches: 13. The CDR3, as DNA: TGTGCCAGCTCACCATCCCACGGCGCGGGAGAAAAAGATACGCAGTATTTT. It specifies CASSPSHGAGEKDTQYF.

This clone was picked up one time. The V call is TRBV4-1, the J call TRBJ1-2; D may be TRBD1 (6 bases). Trimming left V 3 bases short and J 2 bases short, with 10 bases between. The CDR3 runs 14 residues. Germline V gives CDR1 MGHRA, CDR2 YSYEKL. The DNA for the CDR3 is TGCGCCAGCAGCCAGGCAGACAGGAACTATGGCTACACCTTC. Its protein is CASSQADRNYGYTF.

A few counts support this clone. The rearrangement joins TRBV6-5 to TRBJ1-4; 7 bases agree with TRBD1. The CDR3 extends over 15 amino acids. V lost 2 bases to trimming and J lost 7 bases; unmatched junction nucleotides: 7. CDR1 and CDR2 (germline): MNHEY, SVGAGI. The CDR3 region is CASSYQGGALEKLFF. CDR3 nucleotide sequence: TGTGCCAGCAGTTACCAGGGGGGAGCTCTTGAAAAACTGTTTTTT.

The V and J genes are TRBV7-3 and TRBJ1-1; D unclear. V lost 5 bases and J lost 5, with 18 bases in between. The CDR3 is made up of 15 amino acids. Germline loops: CDR1 SGHTA, CDR2 FQGTGA. CDR3 bases: TGTGCCAGCAGCCCCTCCGGACTCACCGGGACTGAAGCTTTCTTT. Its protein product is CASSPSGLTGTEAFF.